These T cell receptor beta chains were read from a single sample in a study of T cell responses to AZD1222 COVID-19 vaccine. Method: immunoSEQ multiplex PCR; TCRdb's copy keeps in-frame clones and lacks some. The sample carries nearly 110,000 clones, roughly 87% recorded once. The sequenced sample was peripheral blood, obtained 28 days after the second AZD1222 dose. Receptor source: an adult who received the AZD1222 COVID-19 vaccine. Both conserved end residues are part of each CDR3. The D gene is left open where the match is weak. A clone size is listed for some rows: how often the clone was seen (once, few, many), or a class if it is expanded.

V	D	size	J	CDR3	DNA
TRBV12-3/TRBV12-4	TRBD1	.	TRBJ1-2	CASSLGQGYGYTF	TGTGCCAGCAGTCTGGGACAGGGCTATGGCTACACCTTC
TRBV6-5	.	.	TRBJ1-2	CASGRGEHNYGYTF	TGTGCCAGCGGAAGGGGCGAACACAACTATGGCTACACCTTC
TRBV9	TRBD1	.	TRBJ1-1	CASSVGHRGNTEAFF	TGTGCCAGCAGCGTGGGCCACAGGGGGAACACTGAAGCTTTCTTT
TRBV18	TRBD1	.	TRBJ1-1	CASSPDRGSGGTEAFF	TGTGCCAGCTCACCCGACAGGGGTTCAGGGGGTACTGAAGCTTTCTTT
TRBV3-1/TRBV3-2	TRBD1	once	TRBJ1-4	CASSQGTTGTSTNEKLFF	TGTGCCAGCAGCCAAGGTACGACAGGGACCTCAACTAATGAAAAACTGTTTTTT
TRBV25-1	.	.	TRBJ1-1	CASSLGLGTEAFF	TGTGCCAGCAGTCTAGGGTTAGGTACTGAAGCTTTCTTT
TRBV4-1	.	.	TRBJ2-5	CASSQDLETQYF	TGCGCCAGCAGCCAAGATCTGGAGACCCAGTACTTC
TRBV5-1	.	.	TRBJ2-7	CASSLDGGRSYEQYF	TGCGCCAGCAGCTTGGACGGGGGCCGCTCCTACGAGCAGTACTTC
TRBV18	.	.	TRBJ1-3	CASSPDSSLGASGNTIYF	TGTGCCAGCTCACCAGACAGTTCATTGGGGGCTTCTGGAAACACCATATATTTT
TRBV5-4	TRBD2	.	TRBJ2-7	CASRGGLANEQYF	TGTGCCAGCAGGGGGGGACTAGCGAACGAGCAGTACTTC
TRBV4-3	.	.	TRBJ2-3	CASSQDTLSDTQYF	TGCGCCAGCAGCCAAGATACTCTATCGGATACGCAGTATTTT
TRBV4-1	TRBD2	.	TRBJ2-3	CASSQAGLAGATDTQYF	TGCGCCAGCAGCCAAGCGGGACTAGCGGGGGCCACAGATACGCAGTATTTT
TRBV30	TRBD2	.	TRBJ2-1	CAWIGRGPYNEQFF	TGTGCCTGGATTGGGAGGGGACCCTACAATGAGCAGTTCTTC
TRBV11-2	TRBD2	once	TRBJ2-2	CASSLLGGLNTGELFF	TGTGCCAGCAGCTTACTCGGGGGACTAAACACCGGGGAGCTGTTTTTT
TRBV2	TRBD2	.	TRBJ2-1	CASSDIGTSYFF	TGTGCCAGCAGTGACATCGGGACTAGTTACTTCTTC
TRBV6-5	.	.	TRBJ1-3	CASSLANSGNTIYF	TGTGCCAGCAGTTTGGCGAACTCTGGAAACACCATATATTTT
TRBV7-7	TRBD2	.	TRBJ2-5	CASSSGGAKETQYF	TGTGCTAGCAGTAGCGGGGGGGCTAAAGAGACCCAGTACTTC
TRBV18	.	.	TRBJ2-5	CASSQNRPGTQETQYF	TGTGCCAGCTCGCAAAACAGACCAGGGACCCAAGAGACCCAGTACTTC
TRBV6-2/TRBV6-3	.	.	TRBJ1-3	CASSTGTLISSGNTIYF	TGTGCCAGCAGTACCGGGACACTTATTAGCTCTGGAAACACCATATATTTT
TRBV18	TRBD1	.	TRBJ2-7	CASSPLSGTGLSYEQYF	TGTGCCAGCTCACCACTATCCGGGACAGGGCTCTCCTACGAGCAGTACTTC
TRBV6-5	.	.	TRBJ1-2	CASSYGGLNYGYTF	TGTGCCAGCAGTTACGGCGGGCTTAACTATGGCTACACCTTC
TRBV9	.	.	TRBJ2-7	CASSRGGDSVIEQYF	TGTGCCAGCAGCCGAGGGGGGGATTCCGTGATTGAGCAGTACTTC